Below are 4 T cell receptor beta chains sequenced from a single sample in a study of shared clonotypes between healthy human individuals. Sequenced by immunoSEQ multiplex PCR; TCRdb stores in-frame clones only, minus some. The sample carries 2 million to 2.5 million clones, 95% recorded once. Sequencing was done on a sample of naive CD4+ T cells sorted from blood. The subset here: CD45RA+ positively selected. Receptors originate from a man aged 18 to 29 in good health.

This chain connects TRBV2 to TRBJ1-4; maybe TRBD1 (6 bases). The germline V gene has CDR1 SNHLY and CDR2 FYNNEI. The CDR3 extends over 15 amino acids. The ends were cut back, 4 bases at V and 8 bases at J, with 17 bases in the middle. CDR3 residues: CASSGYGGLGEKLFF. Here the CDR3 DNA reads TGTGCCAGCAGTGGATACGGGGGCCTTGGGGAAAAACTGTTTTTT.

The chain links TRBV4-1 to TRBJ1-2; D unresolved. V gave up 5 bases and J gave up 6 bases, with 10 bases separating them. The V gene's germline CDR1 is MGHRA and CDR2 YSYEKL. The CDR3 extends over 12 amino acids. Here the CDR3 reads CASSKGRDGYTF. DNA of the CDR3: TGCGCCAGCAGCAAGGGAAGGGATGGCTACACCTTC.

This clone was observed a handful of times. V is TRBV19 and J is TRBJ2-2; D gene uncertain. Per germline, CDR1 LNHDA and CDR2 SQIVND (reference sequence). This CDR3 spans 15 amino acids. The ends were cut back, 7 bases at V and 6 bases at J, with 18 bases in the middle. Written as DNA, the CDR3 is TGTGCCAGTACGTCTAGGGCTTCCATCGCCGGGGAGCTGTTTTTT. Translating it yields CASTSRASIAGELFF.

V is TRBV18 and J is TRBJ2-7; D is undetermined. The germline V gene has CDR1 KGHSH and CDR2 LQKENI. CDR3 size: 14 residues. The V end lost 5 bases, the J end lost 1 base, and 12 bases lay between the germline ends. CDR3 residues: CASSSADGSYEQYF. The CDR3 nucleotides are TGTGCCAGCTCATCCGCGGACGGGTCCTACGAGCAGTACTTC. The full variable domain, its missing parts supplied by reference TRBV18 and TRBJ2-7, is NAGVMQNPRHLVRRRGQEARLRCSPMKGHSHVYWYRQLPEEGLKFMVYLQKENIIDESGMPKERFSAEFPKEGPSILRIQQVVRGDSAAYFCASSSADGSYEQYFGPGTRLTVT.